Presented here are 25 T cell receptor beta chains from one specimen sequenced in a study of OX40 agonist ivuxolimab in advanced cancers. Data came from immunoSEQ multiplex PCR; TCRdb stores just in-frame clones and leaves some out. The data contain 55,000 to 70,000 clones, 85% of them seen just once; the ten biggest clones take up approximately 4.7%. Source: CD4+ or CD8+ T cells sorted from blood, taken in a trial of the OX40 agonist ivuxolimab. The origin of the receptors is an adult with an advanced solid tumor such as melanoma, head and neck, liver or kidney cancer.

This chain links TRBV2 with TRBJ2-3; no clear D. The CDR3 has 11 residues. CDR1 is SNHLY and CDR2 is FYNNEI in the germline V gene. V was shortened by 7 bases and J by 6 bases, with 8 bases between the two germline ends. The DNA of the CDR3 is TGTGCCAGCACTCTGCGGGATACGCAGTATTTT. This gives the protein CASTLRDTQYF.

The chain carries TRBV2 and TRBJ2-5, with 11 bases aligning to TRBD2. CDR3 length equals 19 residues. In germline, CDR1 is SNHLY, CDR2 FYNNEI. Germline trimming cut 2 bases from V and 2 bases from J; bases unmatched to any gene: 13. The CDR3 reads CASSEMKTSGALRQETQYF. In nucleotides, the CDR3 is TGTGCCAGCAGTGAAATGAAGACTAGCGGGGCTCTGAGGCAAGAGACCCAGTACTTC. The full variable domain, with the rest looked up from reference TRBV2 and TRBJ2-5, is EPEVTQTPSHQVTQMGQEVILRCVPISNHLYFYWYRQILGQKVEFLVSFYNNEISEKSEIFDDQFSVERPDGSNFTLKIRSTKLEDSAMYFCASSEMKTSGALRQETQYFGPGTRLLVL.

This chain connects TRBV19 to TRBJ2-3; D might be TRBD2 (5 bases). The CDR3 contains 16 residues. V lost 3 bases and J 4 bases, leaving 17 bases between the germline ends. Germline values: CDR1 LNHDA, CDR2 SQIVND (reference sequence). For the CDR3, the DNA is TGTGCCAGTAGTATTGATGGCAGGAGGTCCGCAGATACGCAGTATTTT. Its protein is CASSIDGRRSADTQYF.

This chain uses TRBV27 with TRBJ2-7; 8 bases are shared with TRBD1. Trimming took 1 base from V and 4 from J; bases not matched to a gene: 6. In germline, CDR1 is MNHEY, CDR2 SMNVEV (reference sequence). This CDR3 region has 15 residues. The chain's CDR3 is CASSLYQGALYEQYF. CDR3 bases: TGTGCCAGCAGTTTATACCAGGGGGCTCTTTACGAGCAGTACTTC.

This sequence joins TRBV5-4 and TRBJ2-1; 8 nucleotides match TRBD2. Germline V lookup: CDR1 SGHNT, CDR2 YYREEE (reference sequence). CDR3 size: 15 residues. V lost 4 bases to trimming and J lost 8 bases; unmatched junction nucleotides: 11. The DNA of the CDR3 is TGTGCCAGCAGCACTATCCCGGGACTAGTGGATGAGCAGTTCTTC. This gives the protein CASSTIPGLVDEQFF.

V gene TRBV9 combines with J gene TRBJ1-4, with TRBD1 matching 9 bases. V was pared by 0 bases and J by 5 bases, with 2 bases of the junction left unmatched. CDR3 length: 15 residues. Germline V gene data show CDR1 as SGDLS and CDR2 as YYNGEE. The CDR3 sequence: CASSVAGTGNEKLFF. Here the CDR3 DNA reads TGTGCCAGCAGCGTAGCCGGGACAGGGAATGAAAAACTGTTTTTT.

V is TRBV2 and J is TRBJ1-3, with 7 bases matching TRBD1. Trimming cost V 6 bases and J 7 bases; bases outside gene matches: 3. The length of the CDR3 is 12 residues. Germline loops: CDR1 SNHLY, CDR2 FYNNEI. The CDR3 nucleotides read TGTGCCAGCAGGCAGACAGGGAACACCATATATTTT. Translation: CASRQTGNTIYF.

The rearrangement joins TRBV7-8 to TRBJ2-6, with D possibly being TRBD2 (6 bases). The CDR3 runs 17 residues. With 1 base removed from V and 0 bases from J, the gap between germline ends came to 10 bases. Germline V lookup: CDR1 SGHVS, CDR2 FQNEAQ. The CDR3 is CASSLEGLTSGANVLTF. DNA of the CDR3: TGTGCCAGCAGCTTAGAGGGACTCACCTCTGGGGCCAACGTCCTGACTTTC.

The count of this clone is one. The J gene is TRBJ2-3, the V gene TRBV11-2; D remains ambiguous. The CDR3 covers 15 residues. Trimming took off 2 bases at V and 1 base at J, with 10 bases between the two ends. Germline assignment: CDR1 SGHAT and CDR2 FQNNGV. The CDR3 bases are TGTGCCAGCAGCTTAAAGGGCGGCCGCACAGATACGCAGTATTTT. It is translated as CASSLKGGRTDTQYF. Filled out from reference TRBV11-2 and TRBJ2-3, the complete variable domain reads EAGVAQSPRYKIIEKRQSVAFWCNPISGHATLYWYQQILGQGPKLLIQFQNNGVVDDSQLPKDRFSAERLKGVDSTLKIQPAKLEDSAVYLCASSLKGGRTDTQYFGPGTRLTVL.

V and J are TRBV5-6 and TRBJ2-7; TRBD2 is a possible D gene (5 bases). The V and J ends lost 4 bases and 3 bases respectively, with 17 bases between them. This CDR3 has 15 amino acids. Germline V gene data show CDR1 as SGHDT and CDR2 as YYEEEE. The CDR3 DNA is TGTGCCAGCAGCCGAGCGCCGGGAACCCGCTACGAGCAGTACTTC. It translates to CASSRAPGTRYEQYF.

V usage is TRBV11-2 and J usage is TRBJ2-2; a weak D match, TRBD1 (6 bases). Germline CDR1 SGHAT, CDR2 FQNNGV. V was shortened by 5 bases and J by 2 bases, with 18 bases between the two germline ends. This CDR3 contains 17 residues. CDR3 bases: TGTGCCAGCAGCGATGACACGACAGGCCTCAACACCGGGGAGCTGTTTTTT. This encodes CASSDDTTGLNTGELFF.

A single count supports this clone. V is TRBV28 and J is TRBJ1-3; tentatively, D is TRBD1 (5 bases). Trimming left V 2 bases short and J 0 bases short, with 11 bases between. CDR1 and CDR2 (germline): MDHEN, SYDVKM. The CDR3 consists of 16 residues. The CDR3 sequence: CASSLSMGTSGNTIYF. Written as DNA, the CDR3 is TGTGCCAGCAGTTTAAGTATGGGGACCTCTGGAAACACCATATATTTT.

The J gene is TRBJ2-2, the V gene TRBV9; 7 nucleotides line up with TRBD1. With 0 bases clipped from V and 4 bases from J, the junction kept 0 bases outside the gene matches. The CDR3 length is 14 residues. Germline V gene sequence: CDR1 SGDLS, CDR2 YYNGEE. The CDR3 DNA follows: TGTGCCAGCAGCGTAGGGGACAGCACCGGGGAGCTGTTTTTT. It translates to CASSVGDSTGELFF.

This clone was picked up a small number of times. CDR3 region: CAISESWREQYF. DNA for the CDR3: TGTGCCATCAGTGAGTCGTGGCGCGAGCAGTACTTC. The V and J genes are TRBV10-3 and TRBJ2-7; D is unclear. Trimming took 0 bases from V and 6 from J, leaving 6 bases between them. The CDR3 is 12 amino acids. Germline lookup yields CDR1 ENHRY and CDR2 SYGVKD.

Here the CDR3 DNA reads TGCGCCAGCAGGGATACGGGGGGCGCGGGGCAGTACTTC. Protein product: CASRDTGGAGQYF. The chain joins TRBV5-1 to TRBJ2-7; weak D call: TRBD2 (7 bases). The V end was cut by 5 bases, the J end by 9 bases, with 18 bases between. Germline CDR1 and CDR2: SGHRS and YFSETQ. There are 13 residues in the CDR3.

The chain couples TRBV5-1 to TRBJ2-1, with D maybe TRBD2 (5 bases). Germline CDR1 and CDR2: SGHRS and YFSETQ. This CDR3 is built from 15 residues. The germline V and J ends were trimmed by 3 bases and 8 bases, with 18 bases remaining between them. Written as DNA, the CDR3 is TGCGCCAGCAGCTCAGACCTAGCACCACTCGATGAGCAGTTCTTC. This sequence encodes CASSSDLAPLDEQFF. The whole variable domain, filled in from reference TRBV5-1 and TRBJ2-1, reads KAGVTQTPRYLIKTRGQQVTLSCSPISGHRSVSWYQQTPGQGLQFLFEYFSETQRNKGNFPGRFSGRQFSNSRSEMNVSTLELGDSALYLCASSSDLAPLDEQFFGPGTRLTVL.

Here the CDR3 reads CASSLGDRNQPQHF. The CDR3 DNA reads TGTGCCAGCAGCTTGGGCGACAGAAATCAGCCCCAGCATTTT. The gene calls are TRBV7-2 and TRBJ1-5; weak D call: TRBD1 (5 bases). The germline V gene encodes CDR1 SGHTA and CDR2 FQGNSA. Trimming removed 3 bases from V and 4 bases from J, with 10 bases in between. This CDR3 is built from 14 residues.

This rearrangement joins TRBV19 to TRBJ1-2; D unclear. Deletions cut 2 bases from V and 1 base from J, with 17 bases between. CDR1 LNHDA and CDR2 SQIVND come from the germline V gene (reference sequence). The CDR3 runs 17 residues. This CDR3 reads CASSIKRRSDNNYGYTF. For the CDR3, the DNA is TGTGCCAGTAGTATAAAGAGGCGATCTGACAATAACTATGGCTACACCTTC.

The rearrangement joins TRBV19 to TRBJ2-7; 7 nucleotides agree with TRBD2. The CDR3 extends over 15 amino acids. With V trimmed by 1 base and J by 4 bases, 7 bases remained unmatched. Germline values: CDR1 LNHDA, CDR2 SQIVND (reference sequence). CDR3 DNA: TGTGCCAGTAGTATAGGGTCTAGCGGCAGATACGAGCAGTACTTC. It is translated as CASSIGSSGRYEQYF.

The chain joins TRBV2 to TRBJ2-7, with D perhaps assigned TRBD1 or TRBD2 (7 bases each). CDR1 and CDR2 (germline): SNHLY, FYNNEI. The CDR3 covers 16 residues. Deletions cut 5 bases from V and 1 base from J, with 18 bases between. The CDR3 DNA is TGTGCCAGCAGTCCTGAACGGCAGGGGGGGTCCTACGAGCAGTACTTC. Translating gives CASSPERQGGSYEQYF.

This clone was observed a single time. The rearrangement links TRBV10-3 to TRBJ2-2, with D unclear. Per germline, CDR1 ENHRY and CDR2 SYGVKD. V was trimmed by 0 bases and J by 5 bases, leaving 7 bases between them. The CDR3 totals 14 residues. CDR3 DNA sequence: TGTGCCATCAGTGAGTCGGAAGGGACCGGGGAGCTGTTTTTT. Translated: CAISESEGTGELFF.

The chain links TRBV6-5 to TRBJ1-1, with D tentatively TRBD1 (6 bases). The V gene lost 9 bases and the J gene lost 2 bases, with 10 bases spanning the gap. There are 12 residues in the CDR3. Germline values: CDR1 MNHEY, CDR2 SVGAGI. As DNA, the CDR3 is TGTGCCAGTCAGGGGAGTAACACTGAAGCTTTCTTT. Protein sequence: CASQGSNTEAFF.

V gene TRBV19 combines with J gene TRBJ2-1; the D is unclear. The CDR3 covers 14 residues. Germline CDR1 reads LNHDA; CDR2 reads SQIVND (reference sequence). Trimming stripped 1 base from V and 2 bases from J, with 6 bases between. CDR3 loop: CASSIGSAYNEQFF. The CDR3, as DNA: TGTGCCAGTAGTATAGGGAGCGCCTACAATGAGCAGTTCTTC.

The CDR3 DNA reads TGTGCCAGCAGCGCGACAGGGGAAATCAACTACGAGCAGTACTTC. This gives the protein CASSATGEINYEQYF. The J gene is TRBJ2-7, the V gene TRBV9; 8 nucleotides agree with TRBD1. The junction had 8 bases not matched to a gene; V was cut back by 3 bases and J by 3 bases. The CDR3 extends over 15 amino acids. Germline V gene lookup returns CDR1 SGDLS and CDR2 YYNGEE.

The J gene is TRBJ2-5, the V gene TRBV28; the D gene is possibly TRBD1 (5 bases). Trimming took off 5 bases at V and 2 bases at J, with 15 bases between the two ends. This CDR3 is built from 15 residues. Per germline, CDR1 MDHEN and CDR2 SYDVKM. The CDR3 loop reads CASSQDRLLQETQYF. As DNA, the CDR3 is TGTGCCAGCAGTCAAGACAGACTCCTTCAAGAGACCCAGTACTTC. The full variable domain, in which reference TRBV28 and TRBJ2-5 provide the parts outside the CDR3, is DVKVTQSSRYLVKRTGEKVFLECVQDMDHENMFWYRQDPGLGLRLIYFSYDVKMKEKGDIPEGYSVSREKKERFSLILESASTNQTSMYLCASSQDRLLQETQYFGPGTRLLVL.